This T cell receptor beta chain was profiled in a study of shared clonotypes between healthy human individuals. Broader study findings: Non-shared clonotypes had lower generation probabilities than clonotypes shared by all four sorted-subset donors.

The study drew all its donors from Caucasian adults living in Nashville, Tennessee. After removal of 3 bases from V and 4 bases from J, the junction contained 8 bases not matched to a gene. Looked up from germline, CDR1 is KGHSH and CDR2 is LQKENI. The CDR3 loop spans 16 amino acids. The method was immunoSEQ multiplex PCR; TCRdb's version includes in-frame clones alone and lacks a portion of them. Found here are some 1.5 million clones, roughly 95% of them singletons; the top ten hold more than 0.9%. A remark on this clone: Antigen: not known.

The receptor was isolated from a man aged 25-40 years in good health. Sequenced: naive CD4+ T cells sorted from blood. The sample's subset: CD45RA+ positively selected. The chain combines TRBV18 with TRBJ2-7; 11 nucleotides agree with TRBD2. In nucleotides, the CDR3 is TGTGCCAGCTCACCGTTGTCACTAGCGGGAGTATACGAGCAGTACTTC. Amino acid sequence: CASSPLSLAGVYEQYF.